This T cell receptor beta chain was recorded in a study of cytomegalovirus exposure and HLA in healthy donors (dated by TCRdb to 2015 to 2018). Notes on the research overall: An earlier analysis of several hundred of the donors reported 250 to 300 Gb of sequence data and some 110 million unique TCR beta sequences obtained from about 170 million T cells. Approximately 330 gigabases of sequencing data and tens of millions of unique TCR sequences made up an early release that covered 500 to 700 HLA-typed donors. Of the approximately 400 genotyped donors, approximately 83% fell in the genetic ancestry cluster associated with self-reported Caucasian donors. The study aimed to test whether signatures of past pathogen exposure could be identified by cataloging public T cell receptors. The T cell repertoires of under 750 subjects were profiled by immunosequencing and related to cytomegalovirus serostatus. Besides the first cohort of 666 subjects, a separate validation cohort made up of roughly 120 different subjects was used. The study combined high-throughput TCR immunosequencing, statistical association of individual TCRs with disease status, and machine learning to predict cytomegalovirus infection status. A later analysis re-examined previously published TCR beta repertoires from around 670 donors and added high-resolution HLA genotyping to investigate patterns of TCR occurrence. The later analysis used no new phenotypic data to find candidate immune exposures, relying instead on TCR beta sequences and their occurrence across donors. To decide whether each TCR beta V gene segment behaved as functional or pseudogenic, an earlier analysis of some 600 of the donors relied on high-throughput TCR beta sequencing. Donor age, sex, ethnicity and CMV serostatus were compiled alongside the repertoire data. A later genetic analysis used genome-wide SNP genotypes for about 60% of the roughly 670 donors, treating that subset as a discovery cohort. All discovery cohort repertoires had been generated on a single sequencing platform. HLA typing included class I and class II loci at four-digit resolution. Typing coverage differed by locus: A, B, C, DRB1 and DQB1 were typed in roughly 629-630 donors, DQA1 in roughly 500, DPA1 in 600 to 610, and DPB1 in 450 to 490. About five DR-DQ haplotypes were handled as single units for association and clustering, since linkage in the cohort was strong. Among approximately 370 genotyped donors of the cohort, an average of approximately 240,000 unique TCR beta nucleotide sequences was sequenced per donor, of which about 18% were non-productive.

What the study reported, not specific to this receptor: A later analysis found that HLA-associated TCR beta chains were more clonally expanded and had lower generation probabilities than equally common non-associated chains. In a later analysis, several top co-occurrence clusters were reported to appear linked to parvovirus B19, influenza, CMV and Epstein-Barr virus. When HLA alleles, especially DR and DQ, strongly co-occurred, attributing TCR associations to individual alleles was difficult. Some IMGT-functional V segments, including TRBV6-2 and TRBV6-3, could not be told apart with the 87-base-pair reads, so those segments were excluded. The sequencing pipeline was judged likely to have produced a cluster of highly shared sequence variants as a technical artifact. A later analysis found that TCR association rates varied across HLA loci, with DRB1 alleles showing the most associated TCRs and HLA-C alleles the fewest. Specific HLA alleles were associated with 16,951 TCR beta sequences at a false discovery rate of 0.05 in a later analysis. A later analysis found that most CMV-associated TCR beta chains appeared HLA-restricted, with HLA associations seemingly driven largely by CMV exposure. Because some donors lacked HLA typing at each locus, the association tests relied only on the typed subset. In vitro tests confirmed that a few of the cytomegalovirus-associated TCR beta chains recognize cytomegalovirus antigens. The classifier was reported to diagnose cytomegalovirus status with high specificity and sensitivity in both the original cohort and the validation cohort. Because counts were too low, 15 to 20 rarely observed V segments, including chromosome 9 orphons, were excluded from the earlier analysis of a few hundred of the donors. An association between a missense DCLRE1C variant and V-gene and J-gene trimming of TCR beta chains was found in a later genetic analysis and replicated in an independent cohort. Most TCR sequences were seen in very few donors, while some public TCRs were found in many individuals. The only immune exposure information available for the cohort was CMV serostatus. The study gave a list of some 150 TCR beta chains associated with cytomegalovirus. In an earlier analysis of several hundred of the donors, most TCR beta V segments were observed in productive rearrangements about 87% or about 30% of the time, broadly matching IMGT annotations. A further reported finding was that TCR beta sequences accurately predicted the HLA-A and HLA-B alleles for most subjects in the first cohort. The cohort was sequenced for TCR beta chains only, and without alpha or paired-chain data the features that could be detected were limited. The presence/absence analyses assumed that sequencing depth was roughly uniform across donors, and that assumption may not be true. Correlated functional status among segregating V segments might reflect linkage disequilibrium, but an unknown experimental factor could not be ruled out. The authors suggested that the approach could potentially be generalized to other disease states and immunological phenotypes. According to a later genetic analysis, donors in an Asian-associated ancestry cluster had fewer N-insertions in productive TCRs than the roughly 670-donor mean.

Library preparation used the immunoSEQ multiplex PCR assay. For the multiplex PCR, a mixture combining 60 forward primers for TCR Vbeta segments and 13 reverse primers for TCR Jbeta segments was used. The CDR3 region of rearranged TCR beta genes was amplified from genomic DNA by a multiplex PCR assay. The Illumina HiSeq System was used to sequence the amplified TCR beta libraries as 87-base-pair reads. The authors' pipeline ran thus. A later analysis counted approximately 76 million unique TCR beta chains across the 650 to 700 repertoires, and some 11 million of these chains were shared by at least two donors. A nearest-neighbor algorithm error-corrected the raw reads and collapsed the reads into unique sequences, merging closely related sequences to remove PCR and sequencing errors. To assign V, D and J gene segments, CDR3 sequences were aligned to IMGT reference sequences. Each retained sequence needed at least a six-nucleotide match to both a V gene segment and a J gene segment. Rearrangements were called productive when the CDR3 lacked stop codons and stayed in frame with V and J; all others were non-productive. CDR3 was defined by IMGT convention, running from the second conserved V-encoded cysteine to the conserved J-encoded phenylalanine. The earlier analysis of 587 of the donors excluded any sequence lacking an unambiguous match to a single V gene segment. An earlier analysis of several hundred of the donors called V segments functional above 56.7% productive rearrangements and segregating when the between-donor standard deviation exceeded 5%. To diagnose cytomegalovirus status from the catalog of TCR beta chain sequences, a statistical classification framework was built. A later analysis assigned V and J genes by comparing TCR nucleotide sequences with IMGT/GENE-DB human TR gene sequences. In a later analysis, CDR3 sequences and most-parsimonious VDJ recombination scenarios were assigned using the TCRdist pipeline. In a later analysis, each TCR beta chain was defined by its CDR3 amino acid sequence together with its V-gene family, and reads lacking a unique V-gene family were excluded. In a later analysis, around 600 highly shared, low-generation-probability nucleotide sequences were removed to address suspected cross-contamination and a sequencing artifact. A later analysis calculated a clonal expansion index for each public chain from normalized within-repertoire ranks of inferred template counts. Generation probabilities in a later analysis came from a VDJ recombination model fitted to out-of-frame rearrangements, and those results were checked against IGoR. In a later analysis, hypergeometric tests were used to score TCR-TCR, TCR-HLA and TCR-CMV co-occurrence, with a repertoire-size bias correction applied to TCR pairs. To estimate false discovery rates, a later analysis permuted the HLA or CMV assignments 20 times. In a later analysis, co-occurring TCRs were grouped with DBSCAN, and TCRdist sequence similarity was added when clustering was performed within HLA-allele-positive subsets. For co-occurrence clustering, repertoires with fewer than 30,000 or more than 120,000 public chains were excluded, along with roughly five repertoires with anomalous nucleotide sharing. TCRdb took this table from immuneACCESS and kept in-frame rearrangements with V and J called. Such tables lack part of the clones; where checked against another copy, unresolved V genes explain under half of the gap, and the rest is unexplained. V, J and clone size reflect that table, while D and trimming were determined from the DNA. For this sample the table gives about 34,000 clones, of which 65% to 75% were detected only once. The leading ten clones occupy around 10% of the sample.

Measured from the cysteine to the phenylalanine, the CDR3 is 13 residues long. Only the CDR3 DNA is retained, 39 bases long and in frame from the first base. The germline V gene provides CDR1 MNHEY and CDR2 SVGAGI. V loses 6 bases of germline sequence and J loses 8 bases, and the interval between the two ends is 16 bases. The cohort consisted of 650 to 850 healthy bone marrow donors. At the time of sampling, all cohort members were nominally healthy, though unrecorded immune exposures were likely present. The donor tested CMV seropositive and was one of the 289 seropositive cohort members. A peripheral blood sample was collected from each donor, and TCR beta sequencing was performed on peripheral blood mononuclear cells. The Qiagen DNeasy Blood Extraction Kit was used to extract genomic DNA from the blood cell samples. Worth noting for this clone: Which antigen it targets is not known. No base-level quality is on record; no much larger clone is a single base apart.

The rearranged segments are TRBV6-5 and TRBJ1-2; the D segment cannot be called with confidence. The source is a man aged 40-50 years in good health and CMV-seropositive. The sample comprised PBMCs. CDR3 protein: CASRDPSGGGYTF. At the DNA level, the sequence is TGTGCCAGCAGAGACCCAAGCGGTGGCGGCTACACCTTC.